The 15 T cell receptor beta chains in this list originate from one sample, sequenced in a study of blood T cell repertoires in COVID-19 (TCRdb year 2020). Library prep was done by the immunoSEQ multiplex PCR assay. The source is immuneACCESS, and TCRdb retained only in-frame sequences with V and J called. Part of the clones is not carried over; for the studies checked, unresolved V genes explain less than half of this, and the remainder is unexplained. The table for this sample lists around 100,000 clones; roughly 69% of them were counted only once. 5% to 6.5% of the sample is taken by the ten largest. The specimen sequenced was peripheral blood. These receptors came from a man at least 80 years old with acute or convalescent COVID-19.

A few counts support this clone. The V call is TRBV3-1 (or the pseudogene TRBV3-2), the J call TRBJ2-7; 9 bases are shared with TRBD2. The J segment lost 5 bases and the V segment lost 4 bases, leaving 3 bases of the junction unmatched. The CDR3 spans 13 residues. Germline V gives CDR1 LGHDT, CDR2 YNNKEL (reference sequence). Here the CDR3 reads CASSRRLADEQYF. As DNA, the CDR3 is TGTGCCAGCAGCCGTCGACTAGCGGACGAGCAGTACTTC.

The CDR3 region has the DNA TGTGCCAGCAGCGTAGGCGGATCGAACACTGAAGCTTTCTTT. It specifies CASSVGGSNTEAFF. V is TRBV9 and J is TRBJ1-1; no firm D call. There are 14 residues in the CDR3. Germline CDR1 SGDLS, CDR2 YYNGEE. Trimming removed 0 bases from V and 1 base from J, with 7 bases in between. The variable domain in full, completed from reference TRBV9 and TRBJ1-1, reads DSGVTQTPKHLITATGQRVTLRCSPRSGDLSVYWYQQSLDQGLQFLIQYYNGEERAKGNILERFSAQQFPDLHSELNLSSLELGDSALYFCASSVGGSNTEAFFGQGTRLTVV.

The chain recombines TRBV11-3 with TRBJ2-1; D gene ambiguous. V lost 0 bases, J lost 2 bases, and 8 bases lay in between. This CDR3 has 15 residues. Germline CDR1 reads SGHNT; CDR2 reads YENEEA. DNA for the CDR3: TGTGCCAGCAGCTTAGATCGGCGGCCCTACAATGAGCAGTTCTTC. Its translation is CASSLDRRPYNEQFF.

This clone was observed a few times. This chain links TRBV5-3 with TRBJ1-5; 9 bases match TRBD1. TRBV5-3 qualifies as an ORF whose function is uncertain. Trimming at V came to 4 bases and at J to 0 bases, leaving 5 bases not matched to a gene. The CDR3 runs to 16 residues. CDR3 protein: CARSPTGGVSNQPQHF. For the CDR3, the DNA is TGTGCCAGAAGCCCGACAGGGGGGGTTAGCAATCAGCCCCAGCATTTT.

The DNA for the CDR3 is TGTGCCAGCAGCCAAGAAGCCAACAGGGGATCCGAGCAGTACTTC. This gives the protein CASSQEANRGSEQYF. V usage is TRBV14 and J usage is TRBJ2-7; 7 bases map to TRBD1. The CDR3 loop spans 15 amino acids. V lost 0 bases to trimming and J lost 6 bases; unmatched junction nucleotides: 8. The germline V gene encodes CDR1 SGHDN and CDR2 FVKESK.

The sample holds a few counts of this clone. V is TRBV4-3 and J is TRBJ2-2; TRBD2 might be the D (5 bases). The CDR3 is 14 residues long. Looked up from germline, CDR1 is LGHNA and CDR2 is YSLEER. V lost 3 bases and J 2 bases, leaving 7 bases between the germline ends. Here the CDR3 DNA reads TGCGCCAGCAGCCAGACTACTAACACCGGGGAGCTGTTTTTT. This gives the protein CASSQTTNTGELFF.

This clone occurred a few times. This chain connects TRBV11-1 to TRBJ2-5, with D unclear. V lost 5 bases and J lost 5, with 15 bases in between. The CDR3 has 14 residues. Germline V lookup: CDR1 SGHAT, CDR2 FQDESV (reference sequence). The CDR3 DNA sequence: TGTGCCAGCAGCCCAGCCCCGGCGGTGGAGACCCAGTACTTC. Encoded protein: CASSPAPAVETQYF.

The J gene is TRBJ2-3, the V gene TRBV5-1; 9 bases match TRBD2. CDR1 and CDR2 (germline): SGHRS, YFSETQ. Trimming took 0 bases from V and 6 from J; bases not matched to a gene: 2. This CDR3 region has 14 residues. CDR3 nucleotide sequence: TGCGCCAGCAGCTTGGGGGCGGGGGGGGATACGCAGTATTTT. This codes for CASSLGAGGDTQYF. Looking up the rest from reference TRBV5-1 and TRBJ2-3 gives the full variable domain: KAGVTQTPRYLIKTRGQQVTLSCSPISGHRSVSWYQQTPGQGLQFLFEYFSETQRNKGNFPGRFSGRQFSNSRSEMNVSTLELGDSALYLCASSLGAGGDTQYFGPGTRLTVL.

This sequence joins TRBV19 and TRBJ2-5; a weak D match, TRBD1 (6 bases). Germline values: CDR1 LNHDA, CDR2 SQIVND (reference sequence). The CDR3 is made up of 13 amino acids. V shed 5 bases and J shed 2 bases, with 9 bases lying between them. CDR3 nucleotide sequence: TGTGCCAGTAGTCGTGACAGGCAAGAGACCCAGTACTTC. Its protein is CASSRDRQETQYF.

This chain links TRBV28 with TRBJ2-7; 7 bases match TRBD2. Germline V gene data show CDR1 as MDHEN and CDR2 as SYDVKM. The CDR3 is 12 residues long. The junction had 2 bases not matched to a gene; V was cut back by 6 bases and J by 3 bases. CDR3 sequence (DNA): TGTGCCAGCAGACGGGACTACTACGAGCAGTACTTC. Translating it yields CASRRDYYEQYF.

The genes are TRBV3-1 (or the pseudogene TRBV3-2) and TRBJ2-2, with 12 bases that match TRBD1. Germline V gives CDR1 LGHDT, CDR2 YNNKEL (reference sequence). The CDR3 length is 17 residues. The V segment lost 5 bases and the J segment 4 bases; nucleotides outside the gene matches: 8. CDR3 coding DNA: TGTGCCAGCAGCAAAGGGGGGACAGGGGGCAGCACCGGGGAGCTGTTTTTT. Translating it yields CASSKGGTGGSTGELFF.

The chain links TRBV24-1 to TRBJ2-1; TRBD1 matches 7 bases. The CDR3 is 15 residues long. Germline V gives CDR1 KGHDR, CDR2 SFDVKD. The V segment lost 4 bases and the J segment 6 bases; nucleotides outside the gene matches: 8. The DNA for the CDR3 is TGTGCCACCAGTGACCCCGGGACAGTTCTCAATGAGCAGTTCTTC. Its protein is CATSDPGTVLNEQFF.

This clone appeared many times. The chain joins TRBV5-1 to TRBJ2-6; D perhaps matches TRBD1 (6 bases). The V gene's germline CDR1 is SGHRS and CDR2 YFSETQ. Trimming removed 4 bases from V and 12 bases from J, with 11 bases in between. The length of the CDR3 is 12 residues. CDR3 protein: CASSEQGTVLTF. CDR3 DNA sequence: TGCGCCAGCAGCGAACAGGGTACCGTCCTGACTTTC.

J is TRBJ2-3 and V is TRBV5-1; D possibly corresponds to TRBD2 (6 bases). Germline CDR1 is SGHRS and CDR2 is YFSETQ. The CDR3 is 16 amino acids. Trimming shortened V by 0 bases and J by 1 base, and 12 bases separated the two germline ends. The CDR3 here is CASSLGRDFRTDTQYF. CDR3 bases: TGCGCCAGCAGCTTGGGGCGGGACTTTCGCACAGATACGCAGTATTTT. The full variable domain, in which reference TRBV5-1 and TRBJ2-3 provide the parts outside the CDR3, is KAGVTQTPRYLIKTRGQQVTLSCSPISGHRSVSWYQQTPGQGLQFLFEYFSETQRNKGNFPGRFSGRQFSNSRSEMNVSTLELGDSALYLCASSLGRDFRTDTQYFGPGTRLTVL.

The chain uses TRBV7-9 and TRBJ2-3; maybe TRBD2 (5 bases). Germline V lookup: CDR1 SEHNR, CDR2 FQNEAQ (reference sequence). The CDR3 is made up of 17 amino acids. V lost 5 bases and J 1 base, leaving 19 bases between the germline ends. CDR3 sequence reads: CASSKKLSGYGTDTQYF. CDR3 DNA: TGTGCCAGCAGCAAAAAGCTAAGCGGCTATGGCACAGATACGCAGTATTTT. Supplemented by reference TRBV7-9 and TRBJ2-3, the full variable domain reads DTGVSQNPRHKITKRGQNVTFRCDPISEHNRLYWYRQTLGQGPEFLTYFQNEAQLEKSRLLSDRFSAERPKGSFSTLEIQRTEQGDSAMYLCASSKKLSGYGTDTQYFGPGTRLTVL.